A single sample is the source of the 19 T cell receptor beta chains below, sequenced in a study of blood T cell repertoires in COVID-19. Only in-frame clones appear in the TCRdb table, and some are missing; sequencing was by immunoSEQ multiplex PCR. The data hold tens of thousands of clones, with roughly 79% observed a single time. Sequenced input: peripheral blood. The source of these receptors is a human donor in a cohort sampled during active COVID-19.

This clone occurred many times. The J gene is TRBJ2-7, the V gene TRBV19, with 9 bases identical to TRBD1. With V trimmed by 4 bases and J by 5 bases, 9 bases remained unmatched. From germline, CDR1 is LNHDA and CDR2 SQIVND (reference sequence). This CDR3 region has 15 residues. In DNA form, the CDR3 reads TGTGCCAGTAGTACCACCGGGACAGGGAACAACGAGCAGTACTTC. This encodes CASSTTGTGNNEQYF.

This clone came up a few times. V usage is TRBV19 and J usage is TRBJ1-4; D is perhaps TRBD1 (6 bases). CDR3 length: 15 residues. Germline CDR1 and CDR2: LNHDA and SQIVND (reference sequence). V dropped 5 bases and J dropped 8 bases, with 18 bases sitting between them. This CDR3 reads CASSANTGTREKLFF. For the CDR3, the DNA is TGTGCCAGTAGTGCGAACACAGGGACGCGCGAAAAACTGTTTTTT.

This clone showed up just once. V and J are TRBV6-6 and TRBJ2-1; TRBD2 aligns across 8 bases. V shed 5 bases and J 3 bases; nucleotides not matched to a gene: 3. In germline, CDR1 is MNHNY, CDR2 SVGAGI (reference sequence). The CDR3 totals 14 residues. The CDR3 coding sequence is TGTGCCAGCAGTCAACTAGCGGACTACAATGAGCAGTTCTTC. Translating it yields CASSQLADYNEQFF.

CDR3 coding DNA: TGTGCCAGCAGACTTAGCGGAGAGCAGTACTTC. Amino acid sequence: CASRLSGEQYF. The J gene is TRBJ2-7, the V gene TRBV2; TRBD2 might be the D (6 bases). The ends were cut back, 6 bases at V and 7 bases at J, with 10 bases in the middle. There are 11 residues in the CDR3. Germline V gives CDR1 SNHLY, CDR2 FYNNEI. Based on the CDR3 plus reference TRBV2 and TRBJ2-7, the full variable domain is EPEVTQTPSHQVTQMGQEVILRCVPISNHLYFYWYRQILGQKVEFLVSFYNNEISEKSEIFDDQFSVERPDGSNFTLKIRSTKLEDSAMYFCASRLSGEQYFGPGTRLTVT.

The V and J genes are TRBV7-6 and TRBJ2-2; 7 bases fit TRBD2. CDR3 size: 15 residues. The V segment lost 5 bases and the J segment 4 bases; nucleotides outside the gene matches: 7. CDR1 is SGHVS, CDR2 FNYEAQ, per germline. The CDR3 loop reads CASSPGTIRTGELFF. DNA for the CDR3: TGTGCCAGCAGCCCCGGGACTATACGCACCGGGGAGCTGTTTTTT.

V and J are TRBV13 and TRBJ2-1, with D possibly TRBD1 on 6 matching bases. The CDR3 is 15 residues long. Between the trimmed V and J ends, which lost 5 bases and 3 bases, there was a span of 14 bases. Looked up from germline, CDR1 is PRHDT and CDR2 is FYEKMQ (reference sequence). The CDR3 sequence: CASSPWDTNYNEQFF. The CDR3 nucleotides are TGTGCCAGCAGCCCCTGGGACACGAACTACAATGAGCAGTTCTTC.

The genes are TRBV28 and TRBJ1-5; possibly TRBD1 for D (6 bases). CDR1 MDHEN and CDR2 SYDVKM come from the germline V gene. The CDR3 totals 14 residues. The V and J ends lost 6 bases and 5 bases respectively, with 14 bases between them. DNA of the CDR3: TGTGCCAGCAGGAGGGAACAGGGACATCAGCCCCAGCATTTT. It is translated as CASRREQGHQPQHF.

The chain recombines TRBV19 with TRBJ2-3, with TRBD2 identical over 8 bases. The ends lost 5 bases at V and 4 bases at J; junction bases unmatched: 5. CDR3 length equals 14 residues. Germline assignment: CDR1 LNHDA and CDR2 SQIVND (reference sequence). CDR3: CASSPGLAADTQYF. The CDR3 DNA reads as TGTGCCAGTAGTCCCGGACTAGCAGCAGATACGCAGTATTTT.

The J gene is TRBJ1-5, the V gene TRBV6-5; possibly TRBD1 for D (6 bases). The V end was cut by 6 bases, the J end by 6 bases, with 12 bases between. This CDR3 is 13 amino acids long. Germline CDR1 and CDR2: MNHEY and SVGAGI. CDR3 region: CASRQGGSQPQHF. The CDR3 region has the DNA TGTGCCAGCAGACAGGGTGGGAGTCAGCCCCAGCATTTT.

The sample holds one count of this clone. This chain connects TRBV28 to TRBJ1-2, with 9 bases identical to TRBD1. The CDR3 runs 15 residues. Losses at the gene ends were 5 bases for V and 7 bases for J; bases not matched to a gene: 11. The germline V gene has CDR1 MDHEN and CDR2 SYDVKM. This CDR3 reads CASSPQGTGSSGYTF. The CDR3, as DNA: TGTGCCAGCAGTCCCCAGGGGACAGGGAGTAGTGGCTACACCTTC.

This clone occurred once. The chain joins TRBV30 to TRBJ2-1, with 8 bases lining up with TRBD1. Germline V gene sequence: CDR1 GTSNPN, CDR2 SVGIG (reference sequence). The CDR3 contains 18 residues. The V segment lost 2 bases and the J segment 2 bases; nucleotides outside the gene matches: 14. This CDR3 is CAWSMGTRQGFPYNEQFF. In DNA, the CDR3 is TGTGCCTGGAGTATGGGTACCCGACAGGGGTTCCCCTACAATGAGCAGTTCTTC.

The chain's CDR3 is CASSGTSGGVKTQYF. In DNA form, the CDR3 reads TGTGCCAGCAGCGGGACTAGCGGGGGAGTAAAGACCCAGTACTTC. This chain connects TRBV2 to TRBJ2-5; TRBD2 matches at 14 bases. Germline V gene sequence: CDR1 SNHLY, CDR2 FYNNEI. V shed 6 bases, J shed 6 bases, and the junction held 6 bases outside the gene matches. This CDR3 is 15 amino acids long.

The CDR3 loop is CASSFPGGNQPQHF. The CDR3 DNA reads TGTGCCAGCAGCTTTCCCGGGGGCAATCAGCCCCAGCATTTT. This chain uses TRBV5-8 with TRBJ1-5; D unclear. This CDR3 region has 14 residues. Between the trimmed V and J ends, which lost 2 bases and 2 bases, there was a span of 8 bases. In germline, CDR1 is SGHTS, CDR2 YDEGEE.

This chain joins TRBV6-5 and TRBJ2-3, with a weak D call TRBD2 (5 bases). The CDR3 runs 14 residues. V lost 3 bases and J 1 base, leaving 8 bases between the germline ends. Looked up from germline, CDR1 is MNHEY and CDR2 is SVGAGI. The CDR3 region has the DNA TGTGCCAGCAGTTATATGGGAGGCACAGATACGCAGTATTTT. This encodes CASSYMGGTDTQYF.

The J gene is TRBJ2-5, the V gene TRBV7-8; D possibly corresponds to TRBD1 (7 bases). V lost 7 bases to trimming and J lost 7 bases, with 19 bases between them. The CDR3 consists of 14 residues. Looked up from germline, CDR1 is SGHVS and CDR2 is FQNEAQ. CDR3 in DNA: TGTGCCAGCACCATAGCTCGACAGGGAGGGACCCAGTACTTC. This gives the protein CASTIARQGGTQYF.

This clone was seen a single time. The chain uses TRBV7-2 and TRBJ2-2; no firm D call. CDR3 size: 13 residues. The V end lost 5 bases, the J end lost 1 base, and 5 bases lay between the germline ends. Germline CDR1 reads SGHTA; CDR2 reads FQGNSA. Written as DNA, the CDR3 is TGTGCCAGCAGCCCCCAGAACACCGGGGAGCTGTTTTTT. It is translated as CASSPQNTGELFF.

The V and J genes are TRBV25-1 and TRBJ1-4; D perhaps matches TRBD1 (5 bases). Germline-derived CDR1 and CDR2 are MGHDK and SYGVNS. Trimming cost V 8 bases and J 8 bases, with 15 bases left between them. The CDR3 has 13 amino acids. CDR3: CASWRGGGEKLFF. As DNA, the CDR3 is TGTGCCAGCTGGAGGGGAGGTGGAGAAAAACTGTTTTTT.

This chain joins TRBV13 and TRBJ1-1; 11 bases line up with TRBD1. V dropped 8 bases and J dropped 0; count of bases not matched to a gene: 8. Germline CDR1 PRHDT, CDR2 FYEKMQ (reference sequence). The CDR3 sequence is 16 residues long. CDR3 protein: CASVEGQGALNTEAFF. CDR3 in DNA: TGTGCCAGCGTTGAAGGACAGGGGGCTCTGAACACTGAAGCTTTCTTT.

This clone has only a few counts. The chain links TRBV7-2 to TRBJ1-1; 10 bases match TRBD1. Germline trimming cut 1 base from V and 11 bases from J; bases unmatched to any gene: 13. The CDR3 is 16 residues long. The germline V gene encodes CDR1 SGHTA and CDR2 FQGNSA. CDR3 bases: TGTGCCAGCAGCTTAGTTAGCGGGAGACAGGGGGCATGGGCTTTCTTT. Protein sequence: CASSLVSGRQGAWAFF.